One sample yielded the 13 T cell receptor beta chains listed below, sequenced in a study of T cell repertoires in cytomegalovirus infection. Each CDR3 protein is one row after TCRdb ran MiXCR on the reads. This sample yields roughly 140,000 distinct CDR3 sequences, of which about a quarter are seen a single time; around 9.9% belongs to the top ten. The source material was PBMCs. Every receptor here comes from a human donor in good health (CMV status not recorded). Some clones in this sample may be carry-over from other donors' samples.

This chain uses TRBV28 with TRBJ1-5; 9 nucleotides agree with TRBD1. CDR1 and CDR2 (germline): MDHEN, SYDVKM. V was pared by 6 bases and J by 5 bases, with 14 bases of the junction left unmatched. The CDR3 runs 17 residues. CDR3 DNA: TGTGCCAGCAGGCAGTGGACAGGGGCCCGCCGAGATCAGCCCCAGCATTTT. This sequence encodes CASRQWTGARRDQPQHF.

This clonotype appeared a few times. CDR3 in amino acids: CASSDHEQFF. CDR3 DNA sequence: TGTGCCAGCAGTGACCATGAGCAGTTCTTC. The gene calls are TRBV28 and TRBJ2-1; D gene ambiguous. Deletions cut 5 bases from V and 8 bases from J, with 4 bases between. CDR1 and CDR2 (germline): MDHEN, SYDVKM. The CDR3 totals 10 residues.

This clonotype has more than one count but fewer than ten. This chain joins TRBV12-3 or TRBV12-4 and TRBJ2-3; 12 positions match TRBD2. The CDR3 spans 15 residues. Germline trimming cut 5 bases from V and 4 bases from J; bases unmatched to any gene: 4. The CDR3 bases are TGTGCCAGCAGTCCTCCTAGCGGGGGGGCAGATACGCAGTATTTT. Translation gives CASSPPSGGADTQYF.

The gene calls are TRBV24-1 and TRBJ1-1; 7 bases are a match to TRBD1. V was pared by 3 bases and J by 3 bases, with 3 bases of the junction left unmatched. The CDR3 sequence is 14 residues long. CDR1 and CDR2 (germline): KGHDR, SFDVKD. CDR3 in amino acids: CATSDGDSDTEAFF. The CDR3 bases are TGTGCCACCAGTGATGGGGACAGTGACACTGAAGCTTTCTTT.

This clonotype showed up many times. The CDR3 spells CASSDQGFGEQFF. The CDR3 DNA sequence: TGTGCCAGCAGCGATCAGGGATTCGGTGAGCAGTTCTTC. The genes are TRBV7-2 and TRBJ2-1, with D tentatively TRBD1 (5 bases). The CDR3 totals 13 residues. The germline V gene encodes CDR1 SGHTA and CDR2 FQGNSA. The V end was cut by 5 bases, the J end by 9 bases, with 14 bases between.

Concerning this clonotype itself: One end of the junction varies from germline; a read error may be responsible. This chain uses TRBV7-9 with TRBJ2-2; D is perhaps TRBD2 (5 bases). This CDR3 region has 11 residues. Germline V gives CDR1 SEHNR, CDR2 FQNEAQ (reference sequence). CDR3 residues: CASSLTGEMFF. The CDR3 DNA sequence: TGTGCCAGCAGCTTAACCGGGGAGATGTTTTTT.

This chain uses TRBV5-6 with TRBJ2-2, with 8 bases that match TRBD1. The CDR3 has 16 residues. CDR1 SGHDT and CDR2 YYEEEE come from the germline V gene. Losses at the gene ends were 0 bases for V and 5 bases for J; bases not matched to a gene: 6. The CDR3 loop is CASSLAGQGRTGELFF. For the CDR3, the DNA is TGTGCCAGCAGCTTGGCCGGACAGGGAAGGACCGGGGAGCTGTTTTTT.

The CDR3 region has the DNA TGTGCCAGCAGCGGAGGGACAGCCCAGTACTTC. As protein: CASSGGTAQYF. The chain recombines TRBV7-8 with TRBJ2-5; D might be TRBD1 (7 bases). This CDR3 has 11 residues. Germline V gene sequence: CDR1 SGHVS, CDR2 FQNEAQ. Between the trimmed V and J ends, which lost 5 bases and 9 bases, there was a span of 10 bases.

The V and J genes are TRBV28 and TRBJ1-2; tentatively, D is TRBD1 (6 bases). The CDR3 length is 14 residues. The V end lost 7 bases, the J end lost 2 bases, and 14 bases lay between the germline ends. Germline V gene data show CDR1 as MDHEN and CDR2 as SYDVKM. CDR3 nucleotide sequence: TGTGCCAGCACCCTAGGGGGGCCGAACTATGGCTACACCTTC. Protein product: CASTLGGPNYGYTF.

In its sample, this clonotype was seen many times. This chain joins TRBV4-1 and TRBJ1-2; 8 bases match TRBD1. Germline values: CDR1 MGHRA, CDR2 YSYEKL. V gave up 1 base and J gave up 5 bases; unmatched junction bases: 6. This CDR3 region has 15 residues. The CDR3 DNA follows: TGCGCCAGCAGCCAAGGGCCAGGGGGCGCTTATGGCTACACCTTC. This sequence encodes CASSQGPGGAYGYTF.

This chain joins TRBV20-1 and TRBJ2-7; 7 bases align to TRBD2. The CDR3 spans 12 residues. The germline gives CDR1 DFQATT, CDR2 SNEGSKA (reference sequence). With 1 base clipped from V and 3 bases from J, the junction kept 0 bases outside the gene matches. The CDR3 bases are TGCAGTGCTAGAGCGGGGGGCTACGAGCAGTACTTC. This translates into CSARAGGYEQYF.

The genes are TRBV7-2 and TRBJ2-5; D assignment may be TRBD1 or TRBD2 (7 bases each). Trimming stripped 7 bases from V and 5 bases from J, with 17 bases between. The CDR3 covers 14 residues. Germline V gene lookup returns CDR1 SGHTA and CDR2 FQGNSA. Here the CDR3 reads CASILSQGGETQYF. The CDR3 DNA is TGTGCCAGCATCCTTTCTCAGGGGGGGGAGACCCAGTACTTC.

V and J are TRBV15 and TRBJ2-1; 9 nucleotides align to TRBD2. CDR3 size: 15 residues. V shed 0 bases, J shed 7 bases, and the junction held 4 bases outside the gene matches. Germline CDR1 is LNHNV and CDR2 is YYDKDF (reference sequence). In nucleotides, the CDR3 is TGTGCCACCAGCAGAGATGCTAGCGGGGCGAATGAGCAGTTCTTC. The encoded protein is CATSRDASGANEQFF.